This TCR beta chain is drawn from a study of blood T cell repertoires in COVID-19. Assay: immunoSEQ multiplex PCR; the TCRdb copy retains only in-frame clones and omits some. The repertoire holds about 130,000 clones, roughly three quarters seen once, with around 18% in the top ten. This CDR3 is built from 14 residues. In germline, CDR1 is LGHDT, CDR2 YNNKEL (reference sequence). V dropped 4 bases and J dropped 3 bases, with 13 bases sitting between them. This clonotype was obtained from a man aged 80 or over with acute or convalescent COVID-19. The chain carries TRBV3-1 (or the pseudogene TRBV3-2) and TRBJ2-7, with a possible D match to TRBD2 (6 bases). Sequenced material: peripheral blood. The CDR3 spells CASSLRLGNYEQYF. As DNA, the CDR3 is TGTGCCAGCAGCCTGAGACTAGGGAACTACGAGCAGTACTTC.